This T cell receptor beta chain is from a study of blood T cell repertoires in COVID-19. Those enrolled, adults aged about 18 to 89 years, came from about two dozen US areas. The repertoire was sequenced with immunoSEQ multiplex PCR; TCRdb's copy has only in-frame clones and lacks some. The sample records about 350,000 clones, roughly 87% being singletons. Germline V gene lookup returns CDR1 SGHAT and CDR2 FQNNGV. Trimming took off 5 bases at V and 3 bases at J, with 17 bases between the two ends. CDR3 size: 15 residues. The sequenced sample consisted of PBMCs or T cells enriched from blood (not recorded which). The gene calls are TRBV11-2 and TRBJ2-7; tentatively, D is TRBD1 (9 bases). The origin of this receptor is a woman in her thirties who had recovered from COVID-19. The DNA of the CDR3 is TGTGCCAGCAGCCGGGAGGGGACAGGGTACTACGAGCAGTACTTC. Encoded protein: CASSREGTGYYEQYF.